A single sample is the source of the 20 T cell receptor beta chains below, sequenced in a study of beta chain features in type 1 diabetes (dated by TCRdb to between 2018 and 2020). To prepare the library, the immunoSEQ multiplex PCR assay was applied. The High Capacity cDNA Reverse Transcription Kit was used to reverse transcribe all of the isolated RNA, meaning that expressed TCRB transcripts were what got sequenced. As stored in TCRdb, this immuneACCESS dataset retains in-frame rearrangements with V and J assigned. A fraction of the clones does not appear; measured against another copy, unresolved V genes explain less than half of the discrepancy, and the remainder lacks a known reason. The sample table lists around 430,000 clones, roughly 31% of them with a count of one. The ten top clones hold 0.05% to 0.07% of the sample. The sample consisted of naive CD4+ T cells from blood. Read against the paper, the sample's cell subset or site label means: true naive CD4+ T cells. The receptor source for this set is a man aged 18 to 29 in good health.

This clone occurred a few times. Other DNA sequences within the sample encode an identical CDR3. The chain joins TRBV30 to TRBJ2-7; D gene unclear. The germline gives CDR1 GTSNPN, CDR2 SVGIG (reference sequence). The V and J ends lost 2 bases and 4 bases respectively, with 6 bases between them. CDR3 length: 11 residues. The CDR3 DNA sequence: TGTGCCTGGAGTCTTGGATACGAGCAGTACTTC. Its protein is CAWSLGYEQYF.

The chain's CDR3 is CASSSAIIGSYEQYF. CDR3 DNA: TGTGCCAGCAGCTCTGCGATAATCGGGTCTTACGAGCAGTACTTC. The chain links TRBV13 to TRBJ2-7; D not resolved. This CDR3 region has 15 residues. V lost 4 bases and J 4 bases, leaving 17 bases between the germline ends. Looked up from germline, CDR1 is PRHDT and CDR2 is FYEKMQ (reference sequence).

This clone has just a few counts. The CDR3 DNA sequence: TGTGCCAGCACTCTTGACCTTAACTATGGCTACACCTTC. It is translated as CASTLDLNYGYTF. The chain uses TRBV7-9 and TRBJ1-2; D remains unclear. The length of the CDR3 is 13 residues. Germline CDR1 is SEHNR and CDR2 is FQNEAQ (reference sequence). V gave up 7 bases and J gave up 1 base, with 10 bases separating them.

The chain couples TRBV2 to TRBJ2-7, with D possibly matching TRBD2 (5 bases). The CDR3 spans 14 residues. Deletions cut 5 bases from V and 0 bases from J, with 11 bases between. CDR1 is SNHLY, CDR2 FYNNEI, per germline. CDR3: CASSLEAFSYEQYF. CDR3 nucleotide sequence: TGTGCCAGCAGTTTGGAGGCCTTCTCCTACGAGCAGTACTTC. Based on the CDR3 plus reference TRBV2 and TRBJ2-7, the full variable domain is EPEVTQTPSHQVTQMGQEVILRCVPISNHLYFYWYRQILGQKVEFLVSFYNNEISEKSEIFDDQFSVERPDGSNFTLKIRSTKLEDSAMYFCASSLEAFSYEQYFGPGTRLTVT.

The chain uses TRBV27 and TRBJ1-5; 8 nucleotides align to TRBD1. Germline CDR1 is MNHEY and CDR2 is SMNVEV (reference sequence). This CDR3 has 13 amino acids. V trimming: 5 bases; J trimming: 5 bases; junction bases outside the gene matches: 2. CDR3 residues: CASSQGAYQPQHF. Written as DNA, the CDR3 is TGTGCCAGCAGTCAGGGGGCCTATCAGCCCCAGCATTTT.

This clone was found a few times. V gene TRBV9 combines with J gene TRBJ2-5; D is unresolved. Germline V gene lookup returns CDR1 SGDLS and CDR2 YYNGEE. The CDR3 loop spans 14 amino acids. Trimming took off 0 bases at V and 4 bases at J, with 10 bases between the two ends. The CDR3 DNA is TGTGCCAGCAGCGTAGACGTTGGTAGAGAGACCCAGTACTTC. Translating gives CASSVDVGRETQYF.

On this clone itself: This CDR3 is also generated by other DNA sequences in the sample. The chain's CDR3 is CASSQGLAYEQYF. As DNA, the CDR3 is TGCGCCAGCAGCCAAGGACTAGCTTACGAGCAGTACTTC. The chain links TRBV4-3 to TRBJ2-7; 7 bases are a match to TRBD2. This CDR3 comprises 13 residues. Germline assignment: CDR1 LGHNA and CDR2 YSLEER. Trimming cost V 1 base and J 4 bases; bases outside gene matches: 1.

The table lists this clone with a few counts. The rearrangement links TRBV29-1 to TRBJ2-7; 12 bases line up with TRBD1. Per germline, CDR1 SQVTM and CDR2 ANQGSEA. The length of the CDR3 is 14 residues. The V and J ends lost 6 bases and 2 bases, in that order; junction bases with no gene match: 5. CDR3 sequence (DNA): TGCAGCGTGGGACAGGGGGCACCACCCTACGAGCAGTACTTC. This encodes CSVGQGAPPYEQYF.

Points on this clone: Germline and junction disagree at one end, which may indicate a read error. The V call is TRBV5-1, the J call TRBJ2-7, with TRBD2 identical over 8 bases. From germline, CDR1 is SGHRS and CDR2 YFSETQ. The CDR3 consists of 17 residues. The CDR3 region has the DNA TGCGCGAGCAGCGACGGACTAGCAGACACGAGGGTCCACGAGCAGTACTTC. Translation gives CASSDGLADTRVHEQYF.

This CDR3 reads CASSISGSTDTQYF. In DNA form, the CDR3 reads TGTGCCAGCAGCATTAGCGGGTCCACAGATACGCAGTATTTT. The chain carries TRBV9 and TRBJ2-3; 7 bases line up with TRBD2. V shed 4 bases, J shed 2 bases, and the junction held 4 bases outside the gene matches. Germline V gene sequence: CDR1 SGDLS, CDR2 YYNGEE. There are 14 residues in the CDR3.

The chain's CDR3 is CASSPQLAGGSADTQYF. Written as DNA, the CDR3 is TGTGCCAGCAGCCCACAACTAGCGGGAGGGTCGGCAGATACGCAGTATTTT. The chain couples TRBV9 to TRBJ2-3; 13 positions match TRBD2. The germline CDR1 and CDR2 sequences are SGDLS and YYNGEE. After removal of 4 bases from V and 4 bases from J, the junction contained 9 bases not matched to a gene. The CDR3 totals 17 residues.

Concerning this clone: Other DNA sequences in the same sample also yield this CDR3. The V and J genes are TRBV9 and TRBJ1-1; no clear D. V was shortened by 0 bases and J by 2 bases, with 5 bases between the two germline ends. CDR3 size: 13 residues. Germline CDR1 is SGDLS and CDR2 is YYNGEE. The CDR3 DNA follows: TGTGCCAGCAGCGTAGCCCGTAACACTGAAGCTTTCTTT. Translation gives CASSVARNTEAFF. Based on the CDR3 plus reference TRBV9 and TRBJ1-1, the full variable domain is DSGVTQTPKHLITATGQRVTLRCSPRSGDLSVYWYQQSLDQGLQFLIQYYNGEERAKGNILERFSAQQFPDLHSELNLSSLELGDSALYFCASSVARNTEAFFGQGTRLTVV.

The V call is TRBV5-4, the J call TRBJ1-2; D remains ambiguous. The CDR3 spans 15 residues. Germline CDR1 SGHNT, CDR2 YYREEE (reference sequence). With 3 bases removed from V and 5 bases from J, the gap between germline ends came to 17 bases. The CDR3 DNA reads TGTGCCAGCAGCTCAGGTCCGCGGACCGAATATGGCTACACCTTC. It yields the protein CASSSGPRTEYGYTF.

The V gene is TRBV29-1, the J gene TRBJ1-1; TRBD1 is a possible D gene (5 bases). The CDR3 is 15 amino acids. The V end was cut by 7 bases, the J end by 0 bases, with 18 bases between. CDR1 and CDR2 from the germline V gene are SQVTM and ANQGSEA. The CDR3 bases are TGCAGCGCCCCAGGGTCGGGGACTATGAACACTGAAGCTTTCTTT. Amino acids: CSAPGSGTMNTEAFF.

This clone was counted only a few times. This rearrangement joins TRBV30 to TRBJ2-3; 7 bases line up with TRBD2. Trimming took 0 bases from V and 8 from J; bases not matched to a gene: 11. CDR1 and CDR2 from the germline V gene are GTSNPN and SVGIG (reference sequence). CDR3 length: 15 residues. CDR3: CAWSVAGGSSSTQYF. As DNA, the CDR3 is TGTGCCTGGAGTGTAGCGGGCGGGAGTTCAAGTACGCAGTATTTT.

On this clone itself: Additional DNA sequences in this sample encode the identical CDR3. This chain connects TRBV10-3 to TRBJ1-2, with TRBD1 as a possible D gene (5 bases). Trimming pared 4 bases from V and 0 bases from J, leaving 6 bases between. Germline CDR1 and CDR2: ENHRY and SYGVKD. CDR3 length: 13 amino acids. In DNA form, the CDR3 reads TGTGCCATCAGTGGGGGCACTAACTATGGCTACACCTTC. It translates to CAISGGTNYGYTF.

With respect to this clone: This sample includes further DNA sequences coding for the same CDR3. The V gene is TRBV10-3, the J gene TRBJ2-5; 7 bases are shared with TRBD1. Germline V gives CDR1 ENHRY, CDR2 SYGVKD. This CDR3 is built from 13 residues. J was trimmed by 3 bases and V by 6 bases; bases with no gene match: 4. Here the CDR3 reads CAIRRTGEETQYF. The CDR3 DNA is TGTGCCATCAGAAGGACAGGAGAAGAGACCCAGTACTTC.

The chain recombines TRBV4-2 with TRBJ2-7, with 11 positions matching TRBD2. Losses at the gene ends were 4 bases for V and 7 bases for J; bases not matched to a gene: 15. This CDR3 contains 17 residues. CDR1 and CDR2 (germline): LGHNA, YNFKEQ. CDR3 region: CASSLRLLAGETGEQYF. Written as DNA, the CDR3 is TGTGCCAGCAGCCTGCGATTACTAGCGGGAGAAACGGGGGAGCAGTACTTC.

The chain joins TRBV29-1 to TRBJ2-3, with D hard to call. The germline gives CDR1 SQVTM, CDR2 ANQGSEA. There are 12 residues in the CDR3. V lost 7 bases to trimming and J lost 2 bases, with 10 bases between them. The CDR3 DNA reads as TGCAGCGACCGGACGGACACAGATACGCAGTATTTT. It is translated as CSDRTDTDTQYF.

The V call is TRBV6-1, the J call TRBJ2-1; D ambiguous. Trimming pared 5 bases from V and 8 bases from J, leaving 7 bases between. The CDR3 loop spans 11 amino acids. From germline, CDR1 is MNHNS and CDR2 SASEGT. CDR3 nucleotide sequence: TGTGCCAGCAGTAAAAGTGATGAGCAGTTCTTC. Its protein product is CASSKSDEQFF.